This T cell receptor beta chain was recorded in a study of blood T cell repertoires in COVID-19. Across the study: Specimens from acute and convalescent COVID-19 originated in the United States, Italy and Spain.

V shed 5 bases and J 2 bases; nucleotides not matched to a gene: 2. CDR1 LNHDA and CDR2 SQIVND come from the germline V gene (reference sequence). The CDR3 sequence is 14 residues long. The table came from immunoSEQ multiplex PCR; TCRdb's copy has only in-frame clones and leaves some out. The table records 70,000 to 95,000 clones, about 89% of them present only once. The sequence derives from a woman between 50 and 59 years old in a cohort sampled during active COVID-19. The sequencing sample was made of peripheral blood. The V gene is TRBV19, the J gene TRBJ1-5; 8 bases match TRBD1. CDR3 sequence reads: CASSVTGGNQPQHF. The CDR3 region has the DNA TGTGCCAGTAGTGTGACAGGGGGCAATCAGCCCCAGCATTTT.